This TCR beta chain was captured by sequencing in a study of patients and donors after allogeneic stem cell transplantation. MiXCR, applied by TCRdb to the RT-PCR reads, yields one record per CDR3 protein. Here the sample spans some 160,000 distinct CDR3 sequences, more than 20% being singletons. This clonotype was seen more than once but under ten times. The sequence was obtained from a human donor who was either an allogeneic HSCT recipient or a stem cell or donor lymphocyte infusion donor (not recorded which). It is not recorded whose cells these are; they may come from a transplant donor. Sequences were obtained from blood, either unsorted or a sorted T cell fraction (not recorded which).

The CDR3 region is CAISESWDIYGYTF. The CDR3 DNA reads as TGTGCCATCAGTGAGTCATGGGACATCTATGGCTACACCTTC. This chain links TRBV10-3 with TRBJ1-2; TRBD1 might be the D (6 bases). Per germline, CDR1 ENHRY and CDR2 SYGVKD. V shed 0 bases and J shed 4 bases, with 9 bases lying between them. The CDR3 spans 14 residues.